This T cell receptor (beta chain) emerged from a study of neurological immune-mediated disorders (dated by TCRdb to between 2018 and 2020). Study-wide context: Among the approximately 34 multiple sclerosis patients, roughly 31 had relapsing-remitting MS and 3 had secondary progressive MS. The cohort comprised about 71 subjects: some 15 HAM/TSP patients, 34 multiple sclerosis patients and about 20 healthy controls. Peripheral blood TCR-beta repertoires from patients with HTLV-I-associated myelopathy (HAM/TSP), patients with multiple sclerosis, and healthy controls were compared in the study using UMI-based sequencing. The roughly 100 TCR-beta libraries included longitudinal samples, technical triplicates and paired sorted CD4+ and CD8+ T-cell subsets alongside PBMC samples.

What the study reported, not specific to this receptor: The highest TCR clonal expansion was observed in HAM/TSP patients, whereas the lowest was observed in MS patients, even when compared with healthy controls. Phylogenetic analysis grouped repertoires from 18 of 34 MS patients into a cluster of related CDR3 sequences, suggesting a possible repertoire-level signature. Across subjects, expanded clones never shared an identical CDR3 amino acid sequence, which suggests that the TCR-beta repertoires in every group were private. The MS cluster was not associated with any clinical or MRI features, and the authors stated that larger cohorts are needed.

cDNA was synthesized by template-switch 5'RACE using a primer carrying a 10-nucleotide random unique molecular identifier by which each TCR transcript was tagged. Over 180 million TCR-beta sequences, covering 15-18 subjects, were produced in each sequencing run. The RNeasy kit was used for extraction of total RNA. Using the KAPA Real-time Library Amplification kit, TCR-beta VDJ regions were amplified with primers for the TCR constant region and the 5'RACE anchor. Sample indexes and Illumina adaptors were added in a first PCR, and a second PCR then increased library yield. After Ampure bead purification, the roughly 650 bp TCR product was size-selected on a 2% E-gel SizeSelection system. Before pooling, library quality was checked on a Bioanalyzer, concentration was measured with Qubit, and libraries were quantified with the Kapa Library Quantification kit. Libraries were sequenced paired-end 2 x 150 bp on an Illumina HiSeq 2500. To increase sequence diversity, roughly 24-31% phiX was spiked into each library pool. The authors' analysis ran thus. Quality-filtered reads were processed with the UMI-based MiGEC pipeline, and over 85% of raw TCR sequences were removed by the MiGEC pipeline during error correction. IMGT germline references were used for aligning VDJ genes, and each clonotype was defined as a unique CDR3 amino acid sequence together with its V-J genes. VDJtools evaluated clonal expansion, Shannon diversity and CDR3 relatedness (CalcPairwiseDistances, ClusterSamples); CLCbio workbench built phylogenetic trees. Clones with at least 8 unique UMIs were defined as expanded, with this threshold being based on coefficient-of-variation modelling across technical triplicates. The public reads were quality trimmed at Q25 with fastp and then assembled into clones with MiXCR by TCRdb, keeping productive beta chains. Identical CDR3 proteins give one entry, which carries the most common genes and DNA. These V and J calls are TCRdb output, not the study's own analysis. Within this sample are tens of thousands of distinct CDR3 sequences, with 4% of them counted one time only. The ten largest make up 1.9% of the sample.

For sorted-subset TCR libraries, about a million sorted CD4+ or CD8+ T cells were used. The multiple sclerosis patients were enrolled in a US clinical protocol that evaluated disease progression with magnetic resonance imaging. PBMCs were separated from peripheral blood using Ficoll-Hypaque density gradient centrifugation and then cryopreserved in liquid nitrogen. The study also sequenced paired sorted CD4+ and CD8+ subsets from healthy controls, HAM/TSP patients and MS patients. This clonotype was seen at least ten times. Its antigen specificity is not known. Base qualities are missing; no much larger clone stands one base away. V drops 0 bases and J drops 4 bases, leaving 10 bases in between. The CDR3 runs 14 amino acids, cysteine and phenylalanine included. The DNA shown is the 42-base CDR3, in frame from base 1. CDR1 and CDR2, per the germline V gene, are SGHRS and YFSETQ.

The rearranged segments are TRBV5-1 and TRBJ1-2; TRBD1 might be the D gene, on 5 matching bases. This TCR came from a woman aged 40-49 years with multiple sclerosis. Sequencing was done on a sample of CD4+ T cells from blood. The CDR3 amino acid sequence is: CASSLGTGSYGYTF. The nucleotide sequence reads TGCGCCAGCAGCTTGGGAACAGGCAGCTATGGCTACACCTTC.